This T cell receptor (beta chain) was identified during a study of T cells after yellow fever vaccination. Across the whole study: Fractions of low cell number were prepared using SMART-Seq v4 Ultra Low Input.

Points from the study as a whole: Most primary-vaccination clones reappeared after the booster (approximately 95% CD4, roughly 88% CD8). High-abundance clonotypes from the bulk population could contaminate FACS-sorted repertoires.

There are many counts of this clonotype. Its antigen is still unknown. The germline V and J ends were trimmed by 2 bases and 8 bases, with 28 bases remaining between them. The CDR3 is made up of 19 amino acids. Germline loops: CDR1 SGHTA, CDR2 FQGNSA. Each CDR3 protein gets one entry after TCRdb re-called the 5' RACE reads with MiXCR. The table includes about 110,000 distinct CDR3 sequences, around 8.6% detected once. This chain connects TRBV7-2 to TRBJ2-1, with D possibly TRBD2 on 6 matching bases. The specimen was CD8+ T cells sorted from PBMCs, collected 45 days after the yellow fever booster vaccination. The clonotype originates from a young man who received the YFV17D yellow fever vaccine. The CDR3 loop is CASSLFAVLAEQGSDEQFF. As DNA, the CDR3 is TGTGCCAGCAGCTTATTCGCTGTGTTAGCGGAGCAAGGATCGGATGAGCAGTTCTTC.